Included here is one T cell receptor beta chain sequence, with context. Assay: immunoSEQ multiplex PCR; the TCRdb copy retains only in-frame clones and omits some. The table includes almost 80,000 clones, 84% detected once. V was cut by 11 bases and J by 0 bases, with 9 bases left in between. The length of the CDR3 is 12 residues. The germline gives CDR1 MDHEN, CDR2 SYDVKM. This entry belongs to a study of OX40 agonist ivuxolimab in advanced cancers. Study at large: Patients receiving dose escalation had hepatocellular carcinoma, melanoma, renal cell or head and neck cancer.

This TCR was recovered from an adult with an advanced solid tumor such as melanoma, head and neck, liver or kidney cancer. The sample in question was CD4+ or CD8+ T cells sorted from blood, obtained in a trial of the OX40 agonist ivuxolimab. The V and J genes are TRBV28 and TRBJ2-3; D is uncertain. CDR3 sequence reads: CAGRDSTDTQYF. CDR3 coding DNA: TGTGCCGGCCGAGACAGCACAGATACGCAGTATTTT. Based on the CDR3 plus reference TRBV28 and TRBJ2-3, the full variable domain is DVKVTQSSRYLVKRTGEKVFLECVQDMDHENMFWYRQDPGLGLRLIYFSYDVKMKEKGDIPEGYSVSREKKERFSLILESASTNQTSMYLCAGRDSTDTQYFGPGTRLTVL.